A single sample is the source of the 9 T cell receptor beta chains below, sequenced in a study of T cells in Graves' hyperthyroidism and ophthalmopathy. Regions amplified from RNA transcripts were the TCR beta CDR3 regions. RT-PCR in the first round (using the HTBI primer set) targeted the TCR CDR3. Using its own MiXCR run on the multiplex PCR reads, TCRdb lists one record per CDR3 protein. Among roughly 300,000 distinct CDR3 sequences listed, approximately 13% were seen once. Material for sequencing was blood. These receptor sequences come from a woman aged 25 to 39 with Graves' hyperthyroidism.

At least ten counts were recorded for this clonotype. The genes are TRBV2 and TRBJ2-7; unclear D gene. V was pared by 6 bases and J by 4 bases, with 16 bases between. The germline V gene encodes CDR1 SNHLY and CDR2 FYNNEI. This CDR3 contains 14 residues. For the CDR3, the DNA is TGTGCCAGCAGGCGAGTGGGCAGAAGGTACGAGCAGTACTTC. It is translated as CASRRVGRRYEQYF.

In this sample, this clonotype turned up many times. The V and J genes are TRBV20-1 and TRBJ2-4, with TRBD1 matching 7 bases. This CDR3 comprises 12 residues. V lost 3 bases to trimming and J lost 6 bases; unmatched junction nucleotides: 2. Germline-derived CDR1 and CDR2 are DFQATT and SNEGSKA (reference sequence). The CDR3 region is CSARGQINIQYF. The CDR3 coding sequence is TGCAGTGCTAGGGGACAGATAAACATTCAGTACTTC.

The CDR3 DNA sequence: TGTGCCAGCAGTCCTAAGGGGGGTGAGAATTCACCCCTCCACTTT. It encodes CASSPKGGENSPLHF. The rearrangement joins TRBV6-1 to TRBJ1-6; possibly TRBD1 for D (6 bases). CDR1 MNHNS and CDR2 SASEGT come from the germline V gene. This CDR3 contains 15 residues. Trimming pared 5 bases from V and 7 bases from J, leaving 15 bases between.

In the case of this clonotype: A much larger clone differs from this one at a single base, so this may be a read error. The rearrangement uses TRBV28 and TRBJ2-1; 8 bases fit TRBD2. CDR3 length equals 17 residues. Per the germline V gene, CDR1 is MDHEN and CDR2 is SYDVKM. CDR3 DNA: TGTGCCAGCAGTTTGGGACCGAGAACGGGAGGGCCAAATGAGCGGTTCTTC. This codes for CASSLGPRTGGPNERFF.

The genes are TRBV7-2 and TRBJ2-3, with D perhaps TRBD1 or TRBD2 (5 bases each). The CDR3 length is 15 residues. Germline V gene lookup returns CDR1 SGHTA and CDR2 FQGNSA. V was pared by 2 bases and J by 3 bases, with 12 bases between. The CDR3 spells CASSLMNWGTDTQYF. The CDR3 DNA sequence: TGTGCCAGCAGCTTAATGAACTGGGGGACAGATACGCAGTATTTT. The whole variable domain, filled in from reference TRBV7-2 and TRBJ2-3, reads GAGVSQSPSNKVTEKGKDVELRCDPISGHTALYWYRQSLGQGLEFLIYFQGNSAPDKSGLPSDRFSAERTGGSVSTLTIQRTQQEDSAVYLCASSLMNWGTDTQYFGPGTRLTVL.

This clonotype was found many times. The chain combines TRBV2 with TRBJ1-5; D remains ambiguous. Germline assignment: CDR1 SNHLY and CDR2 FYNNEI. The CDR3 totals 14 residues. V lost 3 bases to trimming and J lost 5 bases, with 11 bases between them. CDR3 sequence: CASSEMTHDQPQHF. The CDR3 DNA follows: TGTGCCAGCAGTGAGATGACGCACGATCAGCCCCAGCATTTT. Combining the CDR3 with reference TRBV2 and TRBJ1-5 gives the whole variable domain EPEVTQTPSHQVTQMGQEVILRCVPISNHLYFYWYRQILGQKVEFLVSFYNNEISEKSEIFDDQFSVERPDGSNFTLKIRSTKLEDSAMYFCASSEMTHDQPQHFGDGTRLSIL.

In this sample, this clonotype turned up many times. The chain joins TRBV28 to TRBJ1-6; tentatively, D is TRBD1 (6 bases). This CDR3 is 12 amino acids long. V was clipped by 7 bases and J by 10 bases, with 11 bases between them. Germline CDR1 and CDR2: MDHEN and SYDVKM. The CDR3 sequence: CASTTGNSPLHF. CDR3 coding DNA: TGTGCCAGCACCACAGGGAACTCACCCCTCCACTTT.

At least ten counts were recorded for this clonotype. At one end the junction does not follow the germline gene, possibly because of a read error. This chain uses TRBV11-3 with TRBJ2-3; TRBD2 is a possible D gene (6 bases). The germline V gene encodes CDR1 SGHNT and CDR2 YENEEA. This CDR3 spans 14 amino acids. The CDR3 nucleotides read TGTGCCAGCAGCTTAGAGGGAGGCACAGATACACAGTATTTT. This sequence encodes CASSLEGGTDTQYF.

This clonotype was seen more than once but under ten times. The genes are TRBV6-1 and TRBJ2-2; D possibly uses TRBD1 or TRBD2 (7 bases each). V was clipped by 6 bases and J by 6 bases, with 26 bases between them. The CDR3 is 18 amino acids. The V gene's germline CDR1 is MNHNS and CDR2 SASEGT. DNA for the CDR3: TGTGCCAGCAGCAGGGGGGTCAGTAGGGGGGGCCACGCCGGGGAGCTGTTTTTT. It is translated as CASSRGVSRGGHAGELFF.